This TCR beta chain was identified in a study of molecular identifiers for immune sequencing clone quantification. Naive CD8 T cell sorting was performed on the CD8+CD4-CCR7+CD45RA+ phenotype. The length of the CDR3 is 15 residues. Trimming took off 3 bases at V and 6 bases at J, with 15 bases between the two ends. Study-wide findings and caveats: Over 97% of effector molecules, yet under 1% of naive-cell molecules, were held by clones above 20 RNA copies.

Preparation methods for the bulk TCR libraries were those previously described, with listed TCR primers. Using its own MiXCR run on the PCR reads, TCRdb lists one record per CDR3 protein. The table has 400,000 to 600,000 distinct CDR3 sequences, under 30% seen once. This clonotype was counted a few times. Its antigen is not known. The sequencing sample was made of naive CD8+ T cells from blood, with Jurkat cell RNA spiked in. The subset was: FACS-sorted CD8+CD4-CCR7+CD45RA+ naive T cells. This rearrangement joins TRBV12-3 or TRBV12-4 to TRBJ1-5, with D possibly being TRBD1 (6 bases). The source of this sequence is a human donor in good health. Some libraries in this study had Jurkat cell RNA spiked in. The CDR3 DNA reads as TGTGCCAGCAGTTTCGGTGGGGGGCTCGGTCAGCCCCAGCATTTT. Translation gives CASSFGGGLGQPQHF.